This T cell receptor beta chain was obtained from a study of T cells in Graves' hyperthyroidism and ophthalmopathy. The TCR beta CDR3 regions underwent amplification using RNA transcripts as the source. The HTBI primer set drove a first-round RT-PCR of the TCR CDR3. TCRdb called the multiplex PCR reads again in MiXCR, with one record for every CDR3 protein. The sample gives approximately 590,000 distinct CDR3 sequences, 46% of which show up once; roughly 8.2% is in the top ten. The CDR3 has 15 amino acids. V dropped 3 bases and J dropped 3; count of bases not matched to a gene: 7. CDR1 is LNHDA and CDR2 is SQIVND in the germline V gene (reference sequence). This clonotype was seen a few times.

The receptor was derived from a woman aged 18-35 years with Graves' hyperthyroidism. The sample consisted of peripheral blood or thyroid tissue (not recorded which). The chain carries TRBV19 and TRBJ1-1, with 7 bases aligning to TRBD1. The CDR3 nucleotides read TGTGCCAGTAGTATCCAGGGGGGGATGTACACTGAAGCTTTCTTT. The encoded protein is CASSIQGGMYTEAFF.